The 25 T cell receptor beta chains given below trace back to one sample, sequenced in a study of T cell responses to AZD1222 COVID-19 vaccine. Some clones are missing from TCRdb's copy, which holds only in-frame ones; the method was immunoSEQ multiplex PCR. Found here are roughly 140,000 clones, approximately 94% of them singletons; the top ten hold about 1.3%. Sequencing was performed on peripheral blood, taken on day 0 of AZD1222 vaccination. The receptors were sampled from an adult in good health.

The chain carries TRBV19 and TRBJ2-5; D call uncertain. This CDR3 region has 11 residues. CDR1 is LNHDA, CDR2 SQIVND, per germline (reference sequence). V was clipped by 0 bases and J by 4 bases, with 0 bases between them. CDR3 sequence reads: CASSIEETQYF. The DNA of the CDR3 is TGTGCCAGTAGTATAGAAGAGACCCAGTACTTC.

V and J are TRBV7-6 and TRBJ1-1, with D possibly TRBD1 on 6 matching bases. Trimming pared 4 bases from V and 4 bases from J, leaving 16 bases between. In germline, CDR1 is SGHVS, CDR2 FNYEAQ. The length of the CDR3 is 15 residues. This CDR3 is CASSSDYRVATEAFF. The CDR3, as DNA: TGTGCCAGCAGCTCCGACTACAGGGTAGCCACTGAAGCTTTCTTT.

This chain uses TRBV9 with TRBJ2-1, with 10 bases identical to TRBD2. CDR1 is SGDLS, CDR2 YYNGEE, per germline. V trimming: 0 bases; J trimming: 15 bases; junction bases outside the gene matches: 9. This CDR3 is 14 amino acids long. CDR3 amino acids: CASSVDPAGGPLFF. The CDR3 nucleotides read TGTGCCAGCAGCGTAGATCCAGCGGGAGGGCCGCTGTTCTTC.

The V gene is TRBV24-1, the J gene TRBJ1-1; D is possibly TRBD1 (5 bases). V lost 2 bases to trimming and J lost 11 bases, with 17 bases between them. CDR3 length: 14 amino acids. CDR1 KGHDR and CDR2 SFDVKD come from the germline V gene. The DNA for the CDR3 is TGTGCCACCAGTGATTCCCGGGGGGGTACTGGGGCTTTCTTT. This sequence encodes CATSDSRGGTGAFF.

The chain has TRBV5-1 and TRBJ1-2; D not certain. The CDR3 extends over 12 amino acids. V was cut by 1 base and J by 7 bases, with 8 bases left in between. Germline lookup yields CDR1 SGHRS and CDR2 YFSETQ. CDR3 sequence: CASSLSGGGYTF. The DNA for the CDR3 is TGCGCCAGCAGCTTGTCGGGAGGTGGCTACACCTTC.

V gene TRBV11-2 combines with J gene TRBJ2-2; no clear D gene. CDR3 length: 15 amino acids. Trimming shortened V by 3 bases and J by 1 base, and 9 bases separated the two germline ends. Germline CDR1 SGHAT, CDR2 FQNNGV. CDR3 amino acids: CASSFPWGNTGELFF. For the CDR3, the DNA is TGTGCCAGCAGCTTTCCCTGGGGGAACACCGGGGAGCTGTTTTTT.

The V and J genes are TRBV3-1 (or the pseudogene TRBV3-2) and TRBJ2-5; perhaps TRBD1 as D (5 bases). Germline CDR1 is LGHDT and CDR2 is YNNKEL (reference sequence). V lost 4 bases, J lost 1 base, and 16 bases lay in between. This CDR3 is 16 amino acids long. The chain's CDR3 is CASSLGRQALQETQYF. CDR3 in DNA: TGTGCCAGCAGCCTGGGGCGCCAGGCCCTCCAAGAGACCCAGTACTTC.

The chain couples TRBV28 to TRBJ1-2, with D tentatively TRBD1 (5 bases). The length of the CDR3 is 12 residues. The germline V and J ends were trimmed by 3 bases and 8 bases, with 10 bases remaining between them. Looked up from germline, CDR1 is MDHEN and CDR2 is SYDVKM. CDR3 nucleotide sequence: TGTGCCAGCAGTTTGGAGGACAAGGGCTACACCTTC. This translates into CASSLEDKGYTF.

The J gene is TRBJ2-3, the V gene TRBV9; a possible D gene is TRBD1 (6 bases). CDR3 length equals 18 residues. The V gene's germline CDR1 is SGDLS and CDR2 YYNGEE. V was clipped by 0 bases and J by 1 base, with 18 bases between them. CDR3 region: CASSVVGAGDLGTDTQYF. The CDR3 region has the DNA TGTGCCAGCAGCGTAGTTGGGGCAGGGGATTTGGGCACAGATACGCAGTATTTT.

Of note for this clone: Other nucleotide sequences from this sample produce the same CDR3. This chain uses TRBV2 with TRBJ2-7; D is unresolved. The CDR3 is made up of 12 amino acids. Germline V gene lookup returns CDR1 SNHLY and CDR2 FYNNEI. The V and J ends lost 5 bases and 1 base respectively, with 6 bases between them. The CDR3 bases are TGTGCCAGCAGTTCCGGATCCTACGAGCAGTACGTC. This translates into CASSSGSYEQYV.

The chain recombines TRBV2 with TRBJ1-1; TRBD1 might be the D (6 bases). The V end lost 6 bases, the J end lost 7 bases, and 21 bases lay between the germline ends. Germline lookup yields CDR1 SNHLY and CDR2 FYNNEI. The CDR3 covers 15 residues. The CDR3 is CASSRTFPGGSEAFF. CDR3 sequence (DNA): TGTGCCAGCAGCCGAACCTTCCCGGGGGGCAGTGAAGCTTTCTTT.

The chain recombines TRBV15 with TRBJ1-2; tentative D call: TRBD1 (6 bases). The CDR3 consists of 17 residues. V was clipped by 3 bases and J by 4 bases, with 21 bases between them. CDR1 LNHNV and CDR2 YYDKDF come from the germline V gene (reference sequence). CDR3 in amino acids: CATSSHGTKKVGYGYTF. CDR3 in DNA: TGTGCCACCAGCAGCCACGGGACAAAGAAGGTTGGCTATGGCTACACCTTC.

The J gene is TRBJ1-3, the V gene TRBV11-2, with D unresolved. CDR1 is SGHAT, CDR2 FQNNGV, per germline. This CDR3 is built from 14 residues. Trimming stripped 5 bases from V and 8 bases from J, with 16 bases between. This CDR3 reads CASSPQSVAYTIYF. The CDR3, as DNA: TGTGCCAGCAGCCCCCAGAGTGTTGCATACACCATATATTTT.

This chain joins TRBV6-5 and TRBJ2-3, with D perhaps matching TRBD1 (6 bases). Germline assignment: CDR1 MNHEY and CDR2 SVGAGI. Deletions cut 10 bases from V and 2 bases from J, with 16 bases between. The CDR3 has 14 residues. This chain's CDR3 is CATQLLGATDTQYF. CDR3 coding DNA: TGTGCCACCCAGTTACTGGGGGCCACAGATACGCAGTATTTT.

The rearrangement joins TRBV28 to TRBJ1-2, with D uncertain. The V gene's germline CDR1 is MDHEN and CDR2 SYDVKM. The germline V and J ends were trimmed by 5 bases and 4 bases, with 23 bases remaining between them. The CDR3 has 17 residues. The CDR3 DNA reads as TGTGCCAGCAGTCCTGCCGGTGCTGACCTTTCCACCTATGGCTACACCTTC. Protein sequence: CASSPAGADLSTYGYTF.

The chain employs TRBV5-1 and TRBJ1-2, with a possible D match to TRBD1 (5 bases). CDR3 length: 14 amino acids. V was clipped by 0 bases and J by 8 bases, with 14 bases between them. Germline CDR1 and CDR2: SGHRS and YFSETQ. CDR3 sequence (DNA): TGCGCCAGCAGCTTGGCCGGGGCAGGGTTAGGCTACACCTTC. It specifies CASSLAGAGLGYTF.

The chain recombines TRBV5-5 with TRBJ2-1, with 9 bases matching TRBD2. There are 17 residues in the CDR3. CDR1 and CDR2 from the germline V gene are SGHKS and YYEKEE (reference sequence). V lost 1 base and J lost 5; bases outside the gene matches: 10. In DNA form, the CDR3 reads TGTGCCAGCAGCTTGCGCAGCCTAGCGGGGCCTGACAATGAGCAGTTCTTC. Amino acids: CASSLRSLAGPDNEQFF.

The rearrangement links TRBV2 to TRBJ2-7; D perhaps matches TRBD2 (6 bases). The CDR3 spans 15 residues. Deletions cut 2 bases from V and 5 bases from J, with 16 bases between. From germline, CDR1 is SNHLY and CDR2 FYNNEI. The CDR3 region is CASSELPRWGDEQYV. The DNA of the CDR3 is TGTGCCAGCAGTGAATTACCGAGGTGGGGGGACGAGCAGTACGTC.

The genes are TRBV19 and TRBJ1-2; TRBD1 is a possible D gene (5 bases). The CDR3 is 14 residues long. Trimming left V 7 bases short and J 2 bases short, with 14 bases between. From germline, CDR1 is LNHDA and CDR2 SQIVND (reference sequence). This chain's CDR3 is CASTFRARNYGYTF. CDR3 in DNA: TGTGCCAGTACCTTCAGGGCTAGGAACTATGGCTACACCTTC.

The chain joins TRBV4-2 to TRBJ1-2; D is unclear. Deletions cut 11 bases from V and 8 bases from J, with 15 bases between. In germline, CDR1 is LGHNA, CDR2 YNFKEQ. This CDR3 contains 11 residues. The CDR3: CADRDLQGYTF. The DNA for the CDR3 is TGTGCCGACCGTGACTTACAGGGCTACACCTTC.

This clone was seen a single time. The identical CDR3 is also encoded by other nucleotide sequences in the sample. The chain is built from TRBV5-1 and TRBJ1-2; tentatively, D is TRBD1 (6 bases). The V gene lost 4 bases and the J gene lost 2 bases, with 9 bases spanning the gap. Per germline, CDR1 SGHRS and CDR2 YFSETQ. CDR3 length: 13 residues. The CDR3 region has the DNA TGCGCCAGCAGCGGGCAGGGGAACTATGGCTACACCTTC. Translation gives CASSGQGNYGYTF. The full variable domain, rest sourced from reference TRBV5-1 and TRBJ1-2, is KAGVTQTPRYLIKTRGQQVTLSCSPISGHRSVSWYQQTPGQGLQFLFEYFSETQRNKGNFPGRFSGRQFSNSRSEMNVSTLELGDSALYLCASSGQGNYGYTFGSGTRLTVV.

This chain joins TRBV6-5 and TRBJ1-2; D not resolved. Between the trimmed V and J ends, which lost 0 bases and 5 bases, there was a span of 10 bases. Germline CDR1 reads MNHEY; CDR2 reads SVGAGI. CDR3 length: 14 amino acids. The CDR3 DNA reads as TGTGCCAGCAGTTACTCCTCGTTCATGTATGGCTACACCTTC. This sequence encodes CASSYSSFMYGYTF.

This clone was seen just once. The chain employs TRBV29-1 and TRBJ1-2; D possibly corresponds to TRBD1 (5 bases). Germline CDR1 SQVTM, CDR2 ANQGSEA. The V gene lost 7 bases and the J gene lost 7 bases, with 19 bases spanning the gap. The CDR3 covers 13 residues. The CDR3 sequence: CSALWSGGVGYTF. The CDR3 nucleotides read TGCAGCGCGCTTTGGTCGGGAGGGGTTGGCTACACCTTC.

The genes are TRBV6-4 and TRBJ1-5; 7 bases map to TRBD1. V lost 2 bases, J lost 0 bases, and 7 bases stayed unmatched. The CDR3 spans 17 residues. Germline V gene lookup returns CDR1 MRHNA and CDR2 SNTAGT. The CDR3: CASSDPQGDPSNQPQHF. The CDR3 nucleotides are TGTGCCAGCAGTGACCCCCAGGGGGACCCTAGCAATCAGCCCCAGCATTTT.

This clone was observed a handful of times. This rearrangement joins TRBV6-5 to TRBJ2-7; 7 nucleotides align to TRBD1. The CDR3 is made up of 13 amino acids. The V gene end was trimmed by 9 bases and the J gene end by 2 bases; junction bases not matched to a gene: 7. Per germline, CDR1 MNHEY and CDR2 SVGAGI. The CDR3 DNA reads TGTGCCAGTAGACAGGGTCTGACCTACGAGCAGTACGTC. Its translation: CASRQGLTYEQYV.